The 10 T cell receptor beta chains reported below all come from one sample, sequenced in a study of early T cells in non-severe SARS-CoV-2 infection. Using its own MiXCR run on the 5' RACE reads, TCRdb lists one record per CDR3 protein. Of tens of thousands of distinct CDR3 sequences in the sample, about 12% are singletons; the top ten hold nearly 4.5%. Sequencing was performed on whole blood, taken at baseline. These receptors came from an adult who was a healthcare worker with PCR-confirmed SARS-CoV-2 infection or an uninfected control (not recorded which).

V gene TRBV7-3 combines with J gene TRBJ2-1, with a possible D match to TRBD2 (6 bases). The germline V gene encodes CDR1 SGHTA and CDR2 FQGTGA. The length of the CDR3 is 17 residues. Trimming took off 4 bases at V and 10 bases at J, with 26 bases between the two ends. The chain's CDR3 is CASSSTPRPGPSGEQFF. In DNA, the CDR3 is TGTGCCAGCAGCTCCACCCCACGTCCGGGACCCAGCGGGGAGCAGTTCTTC.

The table lists this clonotype with a few counts. The chain links TRBV11-3 to TRBJ2-1, with 11 bases aligning to TRBD2. Germline CDR1 and CDR2: SGHNT and YENEEA. This CDR3 region has 16 residues. J gave up 14 bases and V 0 bases, and 12 bases lay outside the gene matches. CDR3 region: CASSLETSGTIGEEFF. For the CDR3, the DNA is TGTGCCAGCAGCTTAGAGACTAGCGGGACCATCGGGGAAGAGTTCTTC.

Only a few counts were recorded for this clonotype. This chain links TRBV27 with TRBJ2-1; D may correspond to TRBD1 or TRBD2 (5 bases each). Trimming left V 5 bases short and J 4 bases short, with 15 bases between. This CDR3 has 15 residues. Germline V gene data show CDR1 as MNHEY and CDR2 as SMNVEV (reference sequence). The CDR3 reads CASSPGTGGYNEQFF. The CDR3 DNA reads TGTGCCAGCAGTCCCGGGACCGGTGGATACAATGAGCAGTTCTTC.

This clonotype occurred many times. The gene calls are TRBV5-1 and TRBJ1-1; 8 bases align to TRBD1. Losses at the gene ends were 6 bases for V and 0 bases for J; bases not matched to a gene: 4. The CDR3 is made up of 14 amino acids. From germline, CDR1 is SGHRS and CDR2 YFSETQ. The CDR3 DNA sequence: TGCGCCAGCACAGGGGGCCCTATGAACACTGAAGCTTTCTTT. Translation gives CASTGGPMNTEAFF.

This clonotype appeared a few times. The V call is TRBV2, the J call TRBJ2-7; the match to TRBD2 covers 8 bases. Germline CDR1 reads SNHLY; CDR2 reads FYNNEI. V lost 10 bases to trimming and J lost 3 bases; unmatched junction nucleotides: 14. CDR3 length equals 15 residues. The CDR3 DNA follows: TGTGCCAACAAGTTCACAGCGGGGGAGGTCTACGAGCAGTACTTC. It specifies CANKFTAGEVYEQYF. The complete variable domain, with remaining parts taken from reference TRBV2 and TRBJ2-7, reads EPEVTQTPSHQVTQMGQEVILRCVPISNHLYFYWYRQILGQKVEFLVSFYNNEISEKSEIFDDQFSVERPDGSNFTLKIRSTKLEDSAMYFCANKFTAGEVYEQYFGPGTRLTVT.

This clonotype turned up a few times. CDR3 bases: TGCGCCAGCAGCTTGGGGTCAGGGGCTTCGGACGATGGCTACACCTTC. Translating it yields CASSLGSGASDDGYTF. The gene calls are TRBV5-1 and TRBJ1-2; D perhaps matches TRBD1 (6 bases). CDR3 length equals 16 residues. From germline, CDR1 is SGHRS and CDR2 YFSETQ. V shed 0 bases and J shed 6 bases, with 18 bases lying between them.

This clonotype was recorded many times. This chain joins TRBV10-3 and TRBJ2-7; possibly TRBD1 for D (5 bases). Germline V gene lookup returns CDR1 ENHRY and CDR2 SYGVKD. The CDR3 totals 15 residues. Trimming stripped 0 bases from V and 2 bases from J, with 11 bases between. The CDR3 DNA sequence: TGTGCCATCAGTGAGTCACAGGTCAGCACCTACGAGCAGTACTTC. Its translation: CAISESQVSTYEQYF.

The chain is built from TRBV27 and TRBJ2-1; D might be TRBD1 or TRBD2, each matching 5 bases. The CDR3 extends over 17 amino acids. V was clipped by 7 bases and J by 0 bases, with 19 bases between them. Per germline, CDR1 MNHEY and CDR2 SMNVEV (reference sequence). Here the CDR3 reads CASTLFLGGSSYNEQFF. CDR3 DNA sequence: TGTGCCAGCACTCTCTTCCTTGGGGGTAGCTCCTACAATGAGCAGTTCTTC.

This clonotype came up a few times. This chain links TRBV5-1 with TRBJ1-4; tentative D call: TRBD1 (5 bases). Between the trimmed V and J ends, which lost 7 bases and 4 bases, there was a span of 14 bases. The germline V gene has CDR1 SGHRS and CDR2 YFSETQ. The CDR3 length is 14 residues. The CDR3 region is CASFLDSINEKLFF. The DNA for the CDR3 is TGCGCCAGCTTCCTCGACAGCATTAATGAAAAACTGTTTTTT.

This clonotype turned up a few times. V usage is TRBV6-6 and J usage is TRBJ2-7; the D gene is possibly TRBD2 (7 bases). Looked up from germline, CDR1 is MNHNY and CDR2 is SVGAGI (reference sequence). The V gene lost 0 bases and the J gene lost 4 bases, with 13 bases spanning the gap. The CDR3 sequence is 15 residues long. CDR3 loop: CASSYSAGEGYEQYF. CDR3 bases: TGTGCCAGCAGTTACTCGGCAGGGGAGGGGTACGAGCAGTACTTC.